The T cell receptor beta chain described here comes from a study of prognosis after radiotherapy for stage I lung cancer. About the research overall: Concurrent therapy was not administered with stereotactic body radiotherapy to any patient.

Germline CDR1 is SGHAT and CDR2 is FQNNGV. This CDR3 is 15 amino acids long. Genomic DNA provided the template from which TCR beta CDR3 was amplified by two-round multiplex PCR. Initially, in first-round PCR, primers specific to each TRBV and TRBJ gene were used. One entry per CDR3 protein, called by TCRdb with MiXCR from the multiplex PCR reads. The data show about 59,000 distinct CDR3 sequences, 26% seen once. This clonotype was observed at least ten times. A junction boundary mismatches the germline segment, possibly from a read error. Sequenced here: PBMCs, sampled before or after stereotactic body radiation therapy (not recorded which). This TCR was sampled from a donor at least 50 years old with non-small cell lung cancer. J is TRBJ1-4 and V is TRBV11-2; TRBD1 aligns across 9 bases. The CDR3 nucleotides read TGTGCCAGCAGTTGGGGGACAGGGACTAGTGAAAAACTGTTTTTT. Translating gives CASSWGTGTSEKLFF. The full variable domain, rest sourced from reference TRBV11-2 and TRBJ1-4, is EAGVAQSPRYKIIEKRQSVAFWCNPISGHATLYWYQQILGQGPKLLIQFQNNGVVDDSQLPKDRFSAERLKGVDSTLKIQPAKLEDSAVYLCASSWGTGTSEKLFFGSGTQLSVL.